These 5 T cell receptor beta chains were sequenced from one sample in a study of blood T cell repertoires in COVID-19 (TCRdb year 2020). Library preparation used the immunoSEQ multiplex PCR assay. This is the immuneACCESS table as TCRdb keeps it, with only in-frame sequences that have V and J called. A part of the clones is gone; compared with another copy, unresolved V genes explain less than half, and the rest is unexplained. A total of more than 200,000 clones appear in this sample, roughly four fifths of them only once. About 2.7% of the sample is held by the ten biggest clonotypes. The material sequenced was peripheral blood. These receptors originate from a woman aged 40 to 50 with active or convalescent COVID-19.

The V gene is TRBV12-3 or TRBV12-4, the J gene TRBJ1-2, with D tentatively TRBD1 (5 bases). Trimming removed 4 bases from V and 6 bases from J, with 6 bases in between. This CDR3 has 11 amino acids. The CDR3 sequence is CASSSGDGYTF. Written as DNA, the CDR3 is TGTGCCAGCAGTTCGGGGGATGGCTACACCTTC.

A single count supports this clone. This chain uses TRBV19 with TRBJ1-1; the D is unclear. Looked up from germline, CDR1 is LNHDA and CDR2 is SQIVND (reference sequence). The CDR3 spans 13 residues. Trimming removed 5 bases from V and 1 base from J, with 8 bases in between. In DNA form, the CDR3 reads TGTGCCAGTAGTCCGGACTGGAACACTGAAGCTTTCTTT. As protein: CASSPDWNTEAFF.

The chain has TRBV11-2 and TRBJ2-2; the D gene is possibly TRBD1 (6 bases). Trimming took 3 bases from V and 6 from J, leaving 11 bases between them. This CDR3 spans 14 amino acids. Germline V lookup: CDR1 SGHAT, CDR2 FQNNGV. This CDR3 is CASSFTWTAGELFF. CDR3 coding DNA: TGTGCCAGCAGCTTCACATGGACAGCCGGGGAGCTGTTTTTT.

CDR3 nucleotide sequence: TGTGCCAGCAGCACGAAAACAGGGGGCACTGAAGCTTTCTTT. Amino acid sequence: CASSTKTGGTEAFF. The chain couples TRBV21-1 to TRBJ1-1; TRBD1, the table's D call, was not compared with the DNA. TRBV21-1 is a documented pseudogene. The CDR3 consists of 14 residues.

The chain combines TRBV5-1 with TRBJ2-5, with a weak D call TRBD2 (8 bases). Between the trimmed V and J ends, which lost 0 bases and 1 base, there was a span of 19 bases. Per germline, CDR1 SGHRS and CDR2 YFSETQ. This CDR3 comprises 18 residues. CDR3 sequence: CASSLGAGGQYLQETQYF. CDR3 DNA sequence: TGCGCCAGCAGCTTGGGCGCGGGGGGACAGTATCTCCAAGAGACCCAGTACTTC.